This TCR beta chain was identified in a study of CD8 T cells in ankylosing spondylitis. This CDR3 contains 14 residues. V was cut by 6 bases and J by 3 bases, with 15 bases left in between. CDR1 is DFQATT, CDR2 SNEGSKA, per germline (reference sequence). This clonotype was observed a few times. Its antigen is as yet unknown. MiXCR was run by TCRdb on the 5' RACE reads, yielding one entry per CDR3 protein. Of 350,000 or so distinct CDR3 sequences in the sample, around 15% were seen once. Study results and limitations: It appeared that ankylosing spondylitis blood was characterized by a TCR beta motif of about eight highly homologous variants.

V gene TRBV20-1 combines with J gene TRBJ1-5; possible D gene TRBD1, 5 bases. Sequencing input: blood, either unsorted or a sorted T cell fraction (not recorded which). This receptor was taken from a male donor with ankylosing spondylitis or in good health (not recorded which). This chain's CDR3 is CSAQDGGPNQPQHF. The CDR3 DNA is TGCAGTGCCCAGGACGGGGGACCCAATCAGCCCCAGCATTTT.